The subject of this entry is one TCR beta chain. Its antigen is unknown. No qualities accompany the bases; no much larger clone lies one base away. This record comes from a study of T cell responses to AZD1222 COVID-19 vaccine (dated by TCRdb to about 2021). Background on the whole study: A total of 230 to 250 trial participants underwent TCR sequencing, of whom 200 to 220 received two doses of AZD1222 and around 26 received two doses of the MenACWY control vaccine. Trial participants were enrolled by age into subgroups of 18-55, 56-69 and 70-plus years, and 148, 28 and 57 TCR-sequenced participants, respectively, were included in these subgroups. General study outcomes and caveats: In the small 56-69-year group, the increase in depth fell short of significance, most likely because of low power. Participants were mostly white British, with more females than males. The authors suggested clonal diversity may have been underestimated. Nearly half of unique spike-specific TCRs reportedly recognized epitopes outside regions mutated in the B.1.351 and B.1.1.7 variants. Conclusions about previously exposed vaccinees are limited, since just six or seven AZD1222 recipients were seropositive for SARS-CoV-2 at baseline. Spike-specific TCR breadth and depth rose significantly after two AZD1222 doses compared with day 0 and with MenACWY recipients. No day 14 peak-response samples were available, so repertoires were characterized only after the peak T cell response. CD4 TCRs associated with the vaccine covered the entire spike protein, and the dominant responses were in regions 160-218 and 743-854.

The CDR3 regions of human TCRbeta chains were analyzed by immunosequencing. For the original study's pipeline: Repertoire TCRs were checked for matches against a reference library of SARS-CoV-2-specific TCRs that had been generated using the MIRA antigen-specificity platform. Breadth was defined as the fraction of unique TCRs that were SARS-CoV-2-associated. Depth was defined as the fraction of total T cells that were SARS-CoV-2-associated. Using the MIRA data, each spike-specific TCR was assigned both to the spike region to which the TCR was reactive and to a CD4 or CD8 class. Log10-transformed breadth and depth values were compared by one-way ANOVA with Sidak's multiple comparisons tests. Imported from immuneACCESS, the table was reduced by TCRdb to in-frame sequences with V and J called. These copies leave out some clones; in studies compared against another copy, an unresolved V gene accounts for under half, and the cause of the remainder is not known. V, J and clone size derive from that table, while D and trimming were established from the DNA sequence. The sample table records tens of thousands of clones; around three quarters of these occur just once. Approximately 47% of the sample is held by the ten biggest clonotypes.

The intended sense of this specimen's time point label: about 28 days (+/-7) after the second vaccine dose. AZD1222 recipients given second doses at about 4 weeks or at about 12 weeks were pooled, since spike-specific TCR depth and breadth were not found to differ between the two schedules. Vaccinee samples came from UK trials COV001 and COV002, including a single-blind randomized controlled phase 2/3 trial of AZD1222 (ChAdOx1 nCoV-19) in healthy adults. For TCRbeta chain sequencing, PBMC samples from trial participants were taken at day 0 and at day 28 after the second dose. CDR1 and CDR2 are read off the germline V gene as MDHEN and SYDVKM. Germline trimming: 6 bases from V, 0 bases from J; junction bases outside gene matches: 7. The CDR3, from cysteine to phenylalanine, totals 15 residues. Solely the CDR3 DNA is kept, with 45 bases framed from the first base.

The input for sequencing was peripheral blood, taken 28 days after the second AZD1222 dose. The V gene is TRBV28 and the J gene is TRBJ2-7; 8 of the junction bases match TRBD1. This TCR was sampled from an adult who received the AZD1222 COVID-19 vaccine. The bases are TGTGCCAGCAGCCAACCGGGACAGGACTCCTACGAGCAGTACTTC. This encodes CASSQPGQDSYEQYF.